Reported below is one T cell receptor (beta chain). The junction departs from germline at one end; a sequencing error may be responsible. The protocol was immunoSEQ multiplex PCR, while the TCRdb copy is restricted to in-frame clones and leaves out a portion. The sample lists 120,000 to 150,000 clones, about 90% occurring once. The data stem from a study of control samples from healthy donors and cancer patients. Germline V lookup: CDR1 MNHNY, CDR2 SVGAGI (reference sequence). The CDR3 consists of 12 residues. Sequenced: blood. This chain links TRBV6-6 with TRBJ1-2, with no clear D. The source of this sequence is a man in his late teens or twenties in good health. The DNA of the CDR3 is TGTGCCAGTAGTTCGGGGAGTTATGGCTACACCTTC. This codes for CASSSGSYGYTF.